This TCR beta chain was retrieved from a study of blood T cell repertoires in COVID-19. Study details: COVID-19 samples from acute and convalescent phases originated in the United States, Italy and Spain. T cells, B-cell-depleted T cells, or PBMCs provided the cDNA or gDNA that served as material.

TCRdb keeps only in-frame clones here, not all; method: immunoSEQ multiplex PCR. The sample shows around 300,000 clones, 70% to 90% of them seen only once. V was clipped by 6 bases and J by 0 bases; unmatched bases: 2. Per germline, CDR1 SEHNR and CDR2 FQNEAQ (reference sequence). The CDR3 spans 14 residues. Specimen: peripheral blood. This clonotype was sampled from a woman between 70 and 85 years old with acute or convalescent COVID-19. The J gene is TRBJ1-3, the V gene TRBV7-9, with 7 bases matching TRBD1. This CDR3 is CASRQGGSGNTIYF. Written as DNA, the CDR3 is TGTGCCAGCAGGCAGGGGGGCTCTGGAAACACCATATATTTT.